Listed below are T cell receptor beta chains from one sample, sequenced in a study of neurological immune-mediated disorders. From the 5' RACE reads, TCRdb called clonotypes with MiXCR, one entry per CDR3 protein. The sample records 65,000 to 80,000 distinct CDR3 sequences, 4.8% being singletons. Input material: PBMCs. These receptor sequences come from a woman aged 70-85 years with multiple sclerosis. Each CDR3 is given with its conserved first and last residue. The D gene is left open where the match is weak. A clone size is listed for some rows: how often the clone was seen (once, few, many), or a class if it is expanded.

length	D	V	size	J	DNA	CDR3
13	NA	TRBV5-1	many	TRBJ1-2	TGCGCCAGCAGCCCACTGGACAACTATGGCTACACCTTC	CASSPLDNYGYTF
13	NA	TRBV9	many	TRBJ1-1	TGTGCCAGCAGCGCAAGAGATGACACTGAAGCTTTCTTT	CASSARDDTEAFF
17	TRBD2	TRBV27	many	TRBJ2-1	TGTGCCAGCAGTTACAGTACCGGGACTAGCTCCTACAATGAGCAGTTCTTC	CASSYSTGTSSYNEQFF
14	NA	TRBV6-2/TRBV6-3	many	TRBJ2-7	TGTGCCAGCAGTTTGGGACACAGAACCTACGAGCAGTACTTC	CASSLGHRTYEQYF
14	NA	TRBV15	NA	TRBJ1-4	TGTGCCACCAGCAGAGATCGGGGCAATGAAACACTGTTTTTT	CATSRDRGNETLFF
15	TRBD2	TRBV5-6	many	TRBJ2-7	TGTGCCAGCAGCTTAACTCCGGGGCGGGAGTACGAGCAGTACTTC	CASSLTPGREYEQYF
15	TRBD1	TRBV20-1	many	TRBJ1-4	TGCAGTGCTTCGCCCCAGGGACAGGGGAATGAAAAACTGTTTTTT	CSASPQGQGNEKLFF
13	NA	TRBV19	many	TRBJ1-5	TGTGCCAGTAGTGCTGCACTGGGTCAGCCCCAGCATTTT	CASSAALGQPQHF
17	NA	TRBV7-9	many	TRBJ2-3	TGTGCCAGCAGCCCCCCACCCTCAAGCGGCTACACAGATACGCAGTATTTT	CASSPPPSSGYTDTQYF
13	TRBD1	TRBV20-1	many	TRBJ2-7	TGCAGTGCTAGCCGGGACAGCTCCTACGAGCAGTACTTC	CSASRDSSYEQYF
15	TRBD2	TRBV20-1	many	TRBJ2-5	TGCAGTGCTAAACTAGCGGGAAAAGCGCAAGAGACCCAGTACTTC	CSAKLAGKAQETQYF
13	NA	TRBV7-6	many	TRBJ1-1	TGTGCCAGCAGCGTCACAGTGAACACTGAAGCTTTCTTT	CASSVTVNTEAFF
16	TRBD2	TRBV10-3	many	TRBJ2-1	TGTGCCATCAGTGACGCCGGGACTAGCGGCCTCAATGAGCAGTTCTTC	CAISDAGTSGLNEQFF
13	NA	TRBV5-1	many	TRBJ1-1	TGCGCCAGCAGCTTGGAGGCGAACACTGAAGCTTTCTTT	CASSLEANTEAFF
15	NA	TRBV20-1	many	TRBJ1-3	TGCAGTGCTAGAGTCGTGGGGGGCGAGGGAAACACCATATATTTT	CSARVVGGEGNTIYF
15	NA	TRBV5-1	many	TRBJ2-3	TGCGCCAGTCAACTAGCATCGACTTACACAGATACGCAGTATTTT	CASQLASTYTDTQYF
15	NA	TRBV7-9	many	TRBJ2-6	TGTGCCAGCAGCTTAGACTCAGGGGGGGCCAACGTCCTGACTTTC	CASSLDSGGANVLTF
15	NA	TRBV5-1	many	TRBJ1-1	TGCGCCAGCAGGACGGTCGGGGCGGGGAACACTGAAGCTTTCTTT	CASRTVGAGNTEAFF
17	NA	TRBV7-2	many	TRBJ1-1	TGTGCCAGCAGCTTAGGGTTATGGGAAACCTTGGGCACTGAAGCTTTCTTT	CASSLGLWETLGTEAFF